This TCR beta chain was identified during a study of cytomegalovirus exposure and HLA in healthy donors (TCRdb year 2017). About the full investigation: An earlier analysis of approximately 640 of the donors reported 276 Gb of sequence data and 117 million unique TCR beta sequences from roughly 200 million T cells. About 300 gigabases of sequencing data and approximately 93 million unique TCR sequences were included in an early release covering 550 to 650 HLA-typed donors. A separate validation cohort of roughly 130 different subjects was used in addition to the roughly 620-subject first cohort. Among the roughly 410 genotyped donors, 75% to 90% belonged to the genetic ancestry cluster associated with self-reported Caucasian donors. A later genetic analysis took genome-wide SNP genotypes for 398 of the 666 donors and used that subset as a discovery cohort. Five DR-DQ haplotypes were treated as single units for association and clustering because of strong linkage in the cohort. On average, around 240,000 unique TCR beta nucleotide sequences were sequenced per donor among about 400 genotyped donors of the cohort, with about 19% of those sequences being non-productive. A later analysis re-examined previously published TCR beta repertoires from 610 or so donors and added high-resolution HLA genotyping to investigate patterns of TCR occurrence. Typing coverage differed by locus: A, B, C, DRB1 and DQB1 were typed in roughly 620-640 donors, DQA1 in 522, DPA1 in roughly 590, and DPB1 in approximately 450. The aim of the study was to test whether cataloging public T cell receptors could identify signatures of past pathogen exposure. An earlier analysis of 587 of the donors used high-throughput TCR beta sequencing to judge whether each TCR beta V gene segment behaved as functional or pseudogenic. The T cell repertoires of some 700 subjects were profiled by immunosequencing and related to cytomegalovirus serostatus. Rather than using new phenotypic data, the later analysis identified candidate immune exposures from TCR beta sequences and from how often those sequences occurred across donors. The study combined high-throughput TCR immunosequencing, statistical association of individual TCRs with disease status, and machine learning to predict cytomegalovirus infection status. Every discovery cohort repertoire had been produced on one sequencing platform. Alongside the repertoire data, information on donor age, sex, ethnicity and CMV serostatus was compiled. Both class I and class II loci were covered by HLA typing, at four-digit resolution. What the study reported, not specific to this receptor: The cohort was sequenced for TCR beta chains only, and without alpha or paired-chain data the features that could be detected were limited. In a later analysis, around 15,000 TCR beta sequences were associated with specific HLA alleles at a false discovery rate of 0.05. HLA typing was unavailable for some donors at each locus, so association tests used only the typed subset. In vitro tests confirmed that a few of the cytomegalovirus-associated TCR beta chains recognize cytomegalovirus antigens. A total of 150 to 200 TCR beta chains were listed by the study as associated with cytomegalovirus. A cluster of highly shared sequence variants was judged likely to represent a technical artifact of the sequencing pipeline. A later analysis found that most CMV-associated TCR beta chains appeared HLA-restricted, with HLA associations seemingly driven largely by CMV exposure. An association between a missense DCLRE1C variant and V-gene and J-gene trimming of TCR beta chains was found in a later genetic analysis and replicated in an independent cohort. A later genetic analysis reported fewer N-insertions in productive TCRs among donors in an Asian-associated ancestry cluster than the roughly 670-donor mean. It was suggested by the authors that the approach could potentially be generalized to other disease states and immunological phenotypes. When HLA alleles, especially DR and DQ, strongly co-occurred, TCR associations were difficult to assign to individual alleles. While some public TCRs were present in many individuals, most TCR sequences turned up only very rarely across donors. CMV serostatus was the only immune exposure information available for the cohort. According to a later analysis, parvovirus B19, influenza, CMV and Epstein-Barr virus appeared linked to several top co-occurrence clusters. Presence/absence analyses assumed roughly uniform sequencing depth across donors, an assumption that may not hold. The earlier analysis of fewer than 750 of the donors excluded over 15 rarely observed V segments, including chromosome 9 orphons, because counts were too low. Linkage disequilibrium might explain the correlated functional status among segregating V segments, but an unknown experimental factor could not be excluded. In a later analysis, TCR association rates were found to vary across HLA loci, with the most associated TCRs seen for DRB1 alleles and the fewest for HLA-C alleles. In an earlier analysis of around 600 of the donors, most TCR beta V segments were observed in productive rearrangements about 87% or about 30% of the time, broadly matching IMGT annotations. A further reported finding was that TCR beta sequences accurately predicted the HLA-A and HLA-B alleles for most subjects in the first cohort. The classifier was reported to diagnose cytomegalovirus status with high specificity and sensitivity in both the original and validation cohorts. In a later analysis, HLA-associated TCR beta chains showed more clonal expansion and lower generation probabilities than non-associated chains that were equally common.

The library was obtained by the immunoSEQ multiplex PCR assay. The multiplex PCR relied on a mix of 60 forward primers for TCR Vbeta segments and 13 reverse primers for TCR Jbeta segments. A multiplex PCR assay on genomic DNA amplified the CDR3 region of rearranged TCR beta genes. Amplified TCR beta libraries were sequenced as 87-base-pair reads on the Illumina HiSeq System. In the paper's pipeline: Across the 670 or so repertoires, a later analysis counted around 80 million unique TCR beta chains, roughly 11 million of which were shared by at least two donors. To remove PCR and sequencing errors, raw reads were error-corrected and collapsed into unique sequences using a nearest-neighbor algorithm that merged closely related sequences. Alignment of CDR3 sequences to IMGT reference sequences was used to assign V, D and J gene segments. For a sequence to be retained, at least a six-nucleotide match to both a V gene segment and a J gene segment was required. Rearrangements were called productive when the CDR3 lacked stop codons and stayed in frame with V and J; all others were non-productive. Following IMGT convention, CDR3 was defined as the stretch from the second conserved V-encoded cysteine to the conserved J-encoded phenylalanine. The earlier analysis of 500 to 750 of the donors excluded any sequence lacking an unambiguous match to a single V gene segment. In an earlier analysis of 587 of the donors, V segments were called functional above 56.7% productive rearrangements and were called segregating when the between-donor standard deviation exceeded 5%. A statistical classification framework was developed to diagnose cytomegalovirus status using the catalog of TCR beta chain sequences. V and J gene assignment, in a later analysis, came from comparing TCR nucleotide sequences with IMGT/GENE-DB human TR gene sequences. Using the TCRdist pipeline, a later analysis assigned CDR3 sequences along with most-parsimonious VDJ recombination scenarios. In a later analysis, each TCR beta chain was defined by its CDR3 amino acid sequence together with its V-gene family, and reads lacking a unique V-gene family were excluded. As a way to deal with suspected cross-contamination and a sequencing artifact, a later analysis dropped 450 to 600 nucleotide sequences that were highly shared and had low generation probability. A later analysis calculated a clonal expansion index for each public chain from normalized within-repertoire ranks of inferred template counts. In a later analysis, generation probabilities were computed using a VDJ recombination model fitted to out-of-frame rearrangements, and the results were checked against IGoR. In a later analysis, TCR-TCR, TCR-HLA and TCR-CMV co-occurrence was scored with hypergeometric tests, and a repertoire-size bias correction was applied to TCR pairs. A later analysis estimated false discovery rates by permuting HLA or CMV assignments 20 times. A later analysis grouped co-occurring TCRs with DBSCAN, adding TCRdist sequence similarity when clustering within HLA-allele-positive subsets. Co-occurrence clustering excluded repertoires with fewer than 30,000 or more than 120,000 public chains, plus five with anomalous nucleotide sharing. Sourced from immuneACCESS, this table was stored by TCRdb with only in-frame sequences that have V and J called. A share of the clones is absent; for the studies checked, an unresolved V gene accounts for under half, and the remainder has no known explanation. D and trimming come from the DNA, and the V and J calls and clone size come from that table. In all, the sample holds about 160,000 clones, and roughly 80% of those were seen once. About 4% of the sample goes to the ten largest clones.

About this clone: Which antigen it targets is not known. Base quality data are lacking; no much larger clone is found one base away.

The cohort consisted of 600 or so healthy bone marrow donors. At the time of sampling, every cohort member was nominally healthy, though immune exposures that went unrecorded were likely present. The donor was CMV seropositive and belonged to the group of 250 to 300 seropositive cohort members. Every donor gave a peripheral blood sample, and the peripheral blood mononuclear cells from that sample were used for TCR beta sequencing. The Qiagen DNeasy Blood Extraction Kit was used to extract genomic DNA from the blood cell samples. This receptor was taken from a man younger than 40 in good health and CMV-seropositive. The sequencing sample was made of PBMCs.

The CDR3 region has the sequence CASSFLPGETYEQYF. The bases are TGTGCCAGCAGCTTCCTGCCCGGGGAAACCTACGAGCAGTACTTC. The chain employs TRBV11-2 and TRBJ2-7, and TRBD2 may be the D gene, going by 5 matching bases. Taken from the germline V gene, the CDR1 and CDR2 loops are SGHAT and FQNNGV. Including cysteine and phenylalanine, the CDR3 has 15 amino acids. Only the CDR3 part of the read is kept: 45 bases, read in frame from the first base. V gives up 3 bases and J gives up 2 bases, and the segment between their germline ends measures 14 bases.